The 32 T cell receptor beta chains presented below share a single source sample, sequenced in a study of blood T cell repertoires in COVID-19. Sequenced by immunoSEQ multiplex PCR; TCRdb stores in-frame clones only, minus some. In the table there are roughly 250,000 clones, 80% to 90% of which are singletons. The sample taken for sequencing was peripheral blood. The receptors originated from a man under 40 with acute or convalescent COVID-19.

The V gene is TRBV3-1 (or the pseudogene TRBV3-2), the J gene TRBJ2-5; the match to TRBD2 covers 12 bases. This CDR3 comprises 17 residues. After removal of 3 bases from V and 7 bases from J, the junction contained 12 bases not matched to a gene. Looked up from germline, CDR1 is LGHDT and CDR2 is YNNKEL (reference sequence). The CDR3 loop is CASSQFGLAGSGGTQYF. The CDR3 DNA sequence: TGTGCCAGCAGCCAGTTCGGACTAGCGGGATCCGGGGGGACCCAGTACTTC.

The CDR3 coding sequence is TGTGCCTCGCGGGGGTTTGGTAGCGGAGCGCAAGAGACCCAGTACTTC. It yields the protein CASRGFGSGAQETQYF. The V and J genes are TRBV28 and TRBJ2-5; 7 positions agree with TRBD2. V gave up 11 bases and J gave up 2 bases; unmatched junction bases: 17. Germline CDR1 and CDR2: MDHEN and SYDVKM. The CDR3 loop spans 16 amino acids.

The rearrangement joins TRBV6-4 to TRBJ2-1; 14 nucleotides align to TRBD2. After removal of 7 bases from V and 7 bases from J, the junction contained 9 bases not matched to a gene. In germline, CDR1 is MRHNA, CDR2 SNTAGT. The CDR3 runs 16 residues. This chain's CDR3 is CASTQTSGGASNEQFF. Here the CDR3 DNA reads TGTGCCAGCACTCAGACTAGCGGGGGGGCATCGAATGAGCAGTTCTTC.

The chain couples TRBV19 to TRBJ2-1; 8 nucleotides match TRBD1. V dropped 6 bases and J dropped 8; count of bases not matched to a gene: 15. CDR1 is LNHDA, CDR2 SQIVND, per germline (reference sequence). The CDR3 spans 16 residues. CDR3 DNA: TGTGCCAGTAGCGATCCTGAGAGGACAGGGACGGATGAGCAGTTCTTC. Translating it yields CASSDPERTGTDEQFF.

J is TRBJ1-5 and V is TRBV5-6; D is ambiguous. The V and J ends lost 0 bases and 8 bases respectively, with 9 bases between them. Germline CDR1 and CDR2: SGHDT and YYEEEE. There are 13 residues in the CDR3. CDR3 DNA: TGTGCCAGCAGCTTGGCCGCTAGGAAGCCCCAGCATTTT. Amino acids: CASSLAARKPQHF.

The chain is built from TRBV6-5 and TRBJ1-5, with TRBD1 as a possible D gene (5 bases). This CDR3 has 14 amino acids. CDR1 and CDR2 from the germline V gene are MNHEY and SVGAGI. Trimming took off 9 bases at V and 5 bases at J, with 17 bases between the two ends. Here the CDR3 reads CASCLGQGDQPQHF. The CDR3 nucleotides are TGTGCCAGTTGTCTTGGACAAGGCGATCAGCCCCAGCATTTT.

The CDR3 loop is CASSVERGPHNEQFF. As DNA, the CDR3 is TGTGCCAGCAGCGTAGAAAGGGGGCCCCACAATGAGCAGTTCTTC. The rearrangement uses TRBV9 and TRBJ2-1, with 7 bases lining up with TRBD1. Germline V gives CDR1 SGDLS, CDR2 YYNGEE. The trim removed 0 bases at V and 5 bases at J, leaving 5 bases unmatched. This CDR3 comprises 15 residues.

This sequence joins TRBV6-2 or TRBV6-3 and TRBJ1-5; D gene uncertain. The CDR3 extends over 13 amino acids. V lost 5 bases and J lost 9, with 14 bases in between. Germline CDR1 and CDR2: MNHEY and SVGEGT. CDR3 DNA: TGTGCCAGCAGTCCCCACCGGGGTGGGCCCCAGCATTTT. Residues: CASSPHRGGPQHF.

The chain has TRBV27 and TRBJ2-7; TRBD1 agrees at 8 bases. Trimming took 4 bases from V and 1 from J; bases not matched to a gene: 3. The CDR3 has 14 amino acids. Germline V gene lookup returns CDR1 MNHEY and CDR2 SMNVEV (reference sequence). CDR3 residues: CASSYRTGSYEQYF. The CDR3 coding sequence is TGTGCCAGCAGTTACCGGACAGGGTCCTACGAGCAGTACTTC.

The chain joins TRBV6-5 to TRBJ1-6; TRBD1 matches 7 bases. The CDR3 contains 15 residues. Germline loops: CDR1 MNHEY, CDR2 SVGAGI. V was clipped by 0 bases and J by 8 bases; unmatched bases: 4. CDR3 sequence (DNA): TGTGCCAGCAGTTACTCGACAGGGTATTATTCACCCCTCCACTTT. Its protein product is CASSYSTGYYSPLHF.

The CDR3 nucleotides read TGTGCCAGCAGACCCGCCGGTGAGGAGACCCAGTACTTC. Translating gives CASRPAGEETQYF. V is TRBV11-2 and J is TRBJ2-5; no firm D call. The V end was cut by 6 bases, the J end by 5 bases, with 13 bases between. The germline V gene encodes CDR1 SGHAT and CDR2 FQNNGV. The CDR3 runs to 13 residues. The whole variable domain, remainder taken from reference TRBV11-2 and TRBJ2-5, is EAGVAQSPRYKIIEKRQSVAFWCNPISGHATLYWYQQILGQGPKLLIQFQNNGVVDDSQLPKDRFSAERLKGVDSTLKIQPAKLEDSAVYLCASRPAGEETQYFGPGTRLLVL.

J is TRBJ1-4 and V is TRBV27; TRBD1 aligns across 11 bases. Germline values: CDR1 MNHEY, CDR2 SMNVEV (reference sequence). The CDR3 has 18 amino acids. After removal of 3 bases from V and 4 bases from J, the junction contained 10 bases not matched to a gene. Here the CDR3 reads CASSFLDRGRVFNEKLFF. The CDR3 coding sequence is TGTGCCAGCAGTTTCCTGGACAGGGGGCGCGTCTTTAATGAAAAACTGTTTTTT.

V usage is TRBV29-1 and J usage is TRBJ2-1; weak D call: TRBD2 (6 bases). V was cut by 6 bases and J by 8 bases, with 29 bases left in between. Germline CDR1 reads SQVTM; CDR2 reads ANQGSEA. The CDR3 consists of 17 residues. CDR3 coding DNA: TGCAGCGTGTACATCACCTCAGGGAGGCAGGGAGGTCATGAGCAGTTCTTC. This gives the protein CSVYITSGRQGGHEQFF.

This chain joins TRBV19 and TRBJ1-1; no clear D. The CDR3 sequence is 14 residues long. From germline, CDR1 is LNHDA and CDR2 SQIVND (reference sequence). Trimming shortened V by 4 bases and J by 1 base, and 10 bases separated the two germline ends. The DNA for the CDR3 is TGTGCCAGTAGTAGGCAGACAAAGAACACTGAAGCTTTCTTT. Translated: CASSRQTKNTEAFF.

The chain carries TRBV30 and TRBJ1-1, with 8 bases aligning to TRBD1. CDR3 length: 16 amino acids. Germline CDR1 reads GTSNPN; CDR2 reads SVGIG (reference sequence). V lost 4 bases, J lost 0 bases, and 10 bases stayed unmatched. In nucleotides, the CDR3 is TGTGCCTGGATCGCGCAGGGGGCCTCCATGAACACTGAAGCTTTCTTT. Amino acid sequence: CAWIAQGASMNTEAFF.

The chain carries TRBV6-5 and TRBJ2-7, with TRBD1 matching over 9 bases. Germline V CDR1 and CDR2: MNHEY, SVGAGI. Trimming took 6 bases from V and 5 from J; bases not matched to a gene: 8. CDR3 size: 14 residues. In DNA, the CDR3 is TGTGCCAGCAGGCAGACAGGGGGAGCAGACGAGCAGTACTTC. This sequence encodes CASRQTGGADEQYF.

This clone was seen once. The rearrangement joins TRBV18 to TRBJ1-3; TRBD1 matches at 7 bases. The germline gives CDR1 KGHSH, CDR2 LQKENI. With 3 bases clipped from V and 0 bases from J, the junction kept 17 bases outside the gene matches. The CDR3 has 20 residues. CDR3 loop: CASSPRPRDRSSLSGNTIYF. The CDR3, as DNA: TGTGCCAGCTCACCCCGTCCCCGGGACAGAAGTAGTCTCTCTGGAAACACCATATATTTT.

This sequence joins TRBV27 and TRBJ2-7; TRBD2 aligns across 11 bases. The germline gives CDR1 MNHEY, CDR2 SMNVEV (reference sequence). V lost 2 bases and J lost 2; bases outside the gene matches: 8. CDR3 size: 17 residues. The CDR3 sequence: CASSLASGRPGAYEQYF. The CDR3, as DNA: TGTGCCAGCAGTTTAGCTAGCGGGAGGCCCGGGGCCTACGAGCAGTACTTC.

This clone has a handful of counts. The genes are TRBV13 and TRBJ1-6, with 8 positions matching TRBD1. Germline CDR1 and CDR2: PRHDT and FYEKMQ (reference sequence). V was clipped by 2 bases and J by 6 bases; unmatched bases: 3. The CDR3 loop spans 15 amino acids. CDR3 amino acids: CASSLSTGGNSPLHF. The DNA of the CDR3 is TGTGCCAGCAGCTTAAGTACAGGGGGTAATTCACCCCTCCACTTT.

This clone was seen just once. V usage is TRBV5-5 and J usage is TRBJ2-2; D unresolved. The CDR3 totals 15 residues. Germline CDR1 SGHKS, CDR2 YYEKEE (reference sequence). V shed 4 bases and J shed 2 bases, with 12 bases lying between them. The CDR3 DNA sequence: TGTGCCAGCAGCCTGAACGACTTAAACACCGGGGAGCTGTTTTTT. It codes for CASSLNDLNTGELFF.

This chain joins TRBV12-3 or TRBV12-4 and TRBJ2-5; no firm D call. Trimming cost V 5 bases and J 4 bases, with 11 bases left between them. The CDR3 is 13 residues long. CDR3 DNA: TGTGCCAGCAGTGTGACTTTGGGAGAGACCCAGTACTTC. Residues: CASSVTLGETQYF.

The chain has TRBV9 and TRBJ2-3, with 9 bases fitting TRBD2. The CDR3 has 14 amino acids. Germline CDR1 SGDLS, CDR2 YYNGEE. The J segment lost 10 bases and the V segment lost 4 bases, leaving 10 bases of the junction unmatched. In nucleotides, the CDR3 is TGTGCCAGCAGCCGTAGCGGGGGCCGCGGTTCGCAGTATTTT. Translating it yields CASSRSGGRGSQYF.

This clone was recorded only once. The chain combines TRBV4-1 with TRBJ2-1; the match to TRBD1 covers 8 bases. The CDR3 is made up of 16 amino acids. Trimming at V came to 6 bases and at J to 2 bases, leaving 9 bases not matched to a gene. Germline lookup yields CDR1 MGHRA and CDR2 YSYEKL. As DNA, the CDR3 is TGCGCCAGCAGGCAATTCCGGGACAGGACCTACAATGAGCAGTTCTTC. Translating it yields CASRQFRDRTYNEQFF.

A remark on this clone: The same CDR3 also results from other DNA sequences found in this sample. The CDR3 coding sequence is TGTGCCAGCTCACCCGACAGGAATCAGCCCCAGCATTTT. Its protein product is CASSPDRNQPQHF. V is TRBV18 and J is TRBJ1-5; D possibly corresponds to TRBD1 (6 bases). Trimming removed 3 bases from V and 4 bases from J, with 7 bases in between. CDR1 and CDR2 (germline): KGHSH, LQKENI. The CDR3 length is 13 residues.

The V call is TRBV27, the J call TRBJ2-6, with D possibly being TRBD1 (6 bases). CDR1 and CDR2 from the germline V gene are MNHEY and SMNVEV (reference sequence). CDR3 length: 15 residues. Trimming shortened V by 6 bases and J by 2 bases, and 11 bases separated the two germline ends. CDR3 protein: CASRLQGAGANVLTF. The CDR3 nucleotides are TGTGCCAGCAGACTACAGGGCGCTGGGGCCAACGTCCTGACTTTC.

The chain joins TRBV28 to TRBJ1-6, with unresolved D. The CDR3 is 14 amino acids. V gave up 6 bases and J gave up 9 bases, with 15 bases separating them. Germline lookup yields CDR1 MDHEN and CDR2 SYDVKM. In DNA, the CDR3 is TGTGCCAGCAGGCCCGGGTTTGTTGGTTCACCCCTCCACTTT. This codes for CASRPGFVGSPLHF.

This rearrangement joins TRBV11-2 to TRBJ2-2; tentatively, D is TRBD1 (5 bases). The CDR3 extends over 13 amino acids. CDR1 and CDR2 (germline): SGHAT, FQNNGV. Trimming took off 0 bases at V and 6 bases at J, with 5 bases between the two ends. CDR3 in DNA: TGTGCCAGCAGCTTAGACAGGGCCGGGGAGCTGTTTTTT. Translated: CASSLDRAGELFF. The variable domain in full, with the rest retrieved from reference TRBV11-2 and TRBJ2-2, is EAGVAQSPRYKIIEKRQSVAFWCNPISGHATLYWYQQILGQGPKLLIQFQNNGVVDDSQLPKDRFSAERLKGVDSTLKIQPAKLEDSAVYLCASSLDRAGELFFGEGSRLTVL.

The chain is built from TRBV11-2 and TRBJ1-2; D might be TRBD1 (5 bases). Germline loops: CDR1 SGHAT, CDR2 FQNNGV. CDR3 length equals 14 residues. The germline V and J ends were trimmed by 5 bases and 7 bases, with 17 bases remaining between them. The CDR3 DNA is TGTGCCAGCAGCCCCAGCGGGGGGAAGGGTGGCTACACCTTC. It codes for CASSPSGGKGGYTF.

The rearrangement joins TRBV5-5 to TRBJ1-6, with D perhaps TRBD1 (5 bases). There are 15 residues in the CDR3. V lost 4 bases and J lost 1, with 9 bases in between. CDR1 and CDR2 from the germline V gene are SGHKS and YYEKEE (reference sequence). The CDR3 DNA is TGTGCCAGCAGCCCCGGGGGATCCTATAATTCACCCCTCCACTTT. Amino acid sequence: CASSPGGSYNSPLHF.

The V gene is TRBV18, the J gene TRBJ2-1, with 7 nucleotides matching TRBD1. The V segment lost 6 bases and the J segment 6 bases; nucleotides outside the gene matches: 8. Per germline, CDR1 KGHSH and CDR2 LQKENI. This CDR3 spans 14 amino acids. The CDR3 sequence is CASSPKGATNEQFF. The CDR3 nucleotides are TGTGCCAGCTCTCCGAAGGGGGCAACCAATGAGCAGTTCTTC. Full variable domain (missing parts from reference TRBV18 and TRBJ2-1): NAGVMQNPRHLVRRRGQEARLRCSPMKGHSHVYWYRQLPEEGLKFMVYLQKENIIDESGMPKERFSAEFPKEGPSILRIQQVVRGDSAAYFCASSPKGATNEQFFGPGTRLTVL.

The chain recombines TRBV3-1 (or the pseudogene TRBV3-2) with TRBJ1-5, with D possibly TRBD1 on 5 matching bases. The CDR3 runs 13 residues. Between the trimmed V and J ends, which lost 1 base and 6 bases, there was a span of 7 bases. From germline, CDR1 is LGHDT and CDR2 YNNKEL (reference sequence). The CDR3 is CASSQVDTQPQHF. CDR3 DNA sequence: TGTGCCAGCAGCCAAGTGGACACTCAGCCCCAGCATTTT.

The V gene is TRBV30, the J gene TRBJ1-2; no firm D call. This CDR3 spans 13 amino acids. CDR1 is GTSNPN and CDR2 is SVGIG in the germline V gene (reference sequence). V was trimmed by 5 bases and J by 5 bases, leaving 15 bases between them. CDR3 in amino acids: CAWSYSNRYGYTF. CDR3 nucleotide sequence: TGTGCCTGGTCGTACTCCAACCGGTATGGCTACACCTTC.